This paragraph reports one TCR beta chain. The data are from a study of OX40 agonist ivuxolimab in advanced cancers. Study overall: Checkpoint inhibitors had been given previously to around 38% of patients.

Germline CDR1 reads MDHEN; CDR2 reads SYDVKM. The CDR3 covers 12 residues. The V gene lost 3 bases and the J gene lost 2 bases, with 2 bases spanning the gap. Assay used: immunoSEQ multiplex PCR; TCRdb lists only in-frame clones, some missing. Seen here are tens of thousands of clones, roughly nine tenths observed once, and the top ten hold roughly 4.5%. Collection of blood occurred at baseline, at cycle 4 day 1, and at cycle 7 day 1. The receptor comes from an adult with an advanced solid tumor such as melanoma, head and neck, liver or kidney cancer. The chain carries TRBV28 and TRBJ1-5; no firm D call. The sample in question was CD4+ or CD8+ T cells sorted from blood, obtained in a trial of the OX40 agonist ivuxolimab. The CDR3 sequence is CASSFGNQPQHF. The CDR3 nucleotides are TGTGCCAGCAGTTTCGGCAATCAGCCCCAGCATTTT.